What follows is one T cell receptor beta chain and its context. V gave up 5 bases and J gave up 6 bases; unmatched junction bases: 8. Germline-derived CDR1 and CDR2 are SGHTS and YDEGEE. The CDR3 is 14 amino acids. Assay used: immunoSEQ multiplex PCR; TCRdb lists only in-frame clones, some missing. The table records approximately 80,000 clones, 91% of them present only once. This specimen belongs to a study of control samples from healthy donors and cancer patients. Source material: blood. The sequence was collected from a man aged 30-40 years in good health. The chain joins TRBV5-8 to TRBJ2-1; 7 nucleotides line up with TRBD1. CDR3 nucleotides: TGTGCCAGCAGTGGGCGACAGGGACCCAATGAGCAGTTCTTC. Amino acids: CASSGRQGPNEQFF.